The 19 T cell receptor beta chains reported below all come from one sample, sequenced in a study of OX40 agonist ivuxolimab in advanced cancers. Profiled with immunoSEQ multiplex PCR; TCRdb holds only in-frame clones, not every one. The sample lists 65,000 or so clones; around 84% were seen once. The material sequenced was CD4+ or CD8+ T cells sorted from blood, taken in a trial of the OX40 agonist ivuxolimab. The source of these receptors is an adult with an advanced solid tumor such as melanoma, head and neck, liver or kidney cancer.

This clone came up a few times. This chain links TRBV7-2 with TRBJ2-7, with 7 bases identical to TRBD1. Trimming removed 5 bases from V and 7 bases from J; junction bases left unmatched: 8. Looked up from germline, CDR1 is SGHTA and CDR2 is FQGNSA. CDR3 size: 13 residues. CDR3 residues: CASSPTRQGEQYF. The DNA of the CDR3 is TGTGCCAGCAGCCCGACCCGACAGGGAGAGCAGTACTTC.

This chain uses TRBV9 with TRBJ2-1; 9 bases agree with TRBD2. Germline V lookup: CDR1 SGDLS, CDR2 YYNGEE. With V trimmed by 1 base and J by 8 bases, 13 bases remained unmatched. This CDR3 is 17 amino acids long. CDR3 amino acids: CASSVTPSGLASHEQFF. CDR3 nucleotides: TGTGCCAGCAGCGTAACCCCGTCCGGACTAGCGTCCCATGAGCAGTTCTTC.

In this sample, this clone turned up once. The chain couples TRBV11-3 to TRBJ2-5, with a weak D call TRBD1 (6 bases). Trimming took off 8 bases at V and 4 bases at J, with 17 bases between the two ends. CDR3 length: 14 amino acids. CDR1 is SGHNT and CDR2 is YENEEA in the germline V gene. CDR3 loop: CASRWAGAGETQYF. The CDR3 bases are TGTGCCAGCCGATGGGCAGGGGCTGGAGAGACCCAGTACTTC.

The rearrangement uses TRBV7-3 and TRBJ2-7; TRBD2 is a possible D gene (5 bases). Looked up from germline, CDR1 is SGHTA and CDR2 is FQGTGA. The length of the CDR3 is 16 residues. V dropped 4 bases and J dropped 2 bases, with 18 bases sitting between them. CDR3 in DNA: TGTGCCAGCAGCTACCAGGAGGCGGACGCCGCCTACGAGCAGTACTTC. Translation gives CASSYQEADAAYEQYF.

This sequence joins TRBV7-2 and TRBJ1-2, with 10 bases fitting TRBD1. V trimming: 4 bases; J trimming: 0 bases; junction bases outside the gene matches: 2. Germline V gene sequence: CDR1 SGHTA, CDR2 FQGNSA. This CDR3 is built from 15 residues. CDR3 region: CASSWTGGANYGYTF. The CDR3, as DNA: TGTGCCAGCAGCTGGACAGGGGGGGCTAACTATGGCTACACCTTC.

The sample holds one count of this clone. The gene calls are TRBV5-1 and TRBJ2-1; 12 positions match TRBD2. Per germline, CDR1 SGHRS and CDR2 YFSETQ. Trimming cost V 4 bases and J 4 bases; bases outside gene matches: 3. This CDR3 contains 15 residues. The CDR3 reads CASSLLAGGYNEQFF. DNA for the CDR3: TGCGCCAGCAGCCTACTAGCGGGGGGTTACAATGAGCAGTTCTTC.

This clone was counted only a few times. The CDR3 sequence is CASSPLGDRAKNIQYF. The CDR3 coding sequence is TGTGCCAGCAGCCCGTTAGGGGATAGAGCCAAAAACATTCAGTACTTC. V usage is TRBV5-5 and J usage is TRBJ2-4; weak D call: TRBD1 (5 bases). The length of the CDR3 is 16 residues. Germline-derived CDR1 and CDR2 are SGHKS and YYEKEE (reference sequence). Between the trimmed V and J ends, which lost 4 bases and 0 bases, there was a span of 14 bases.

The CDR3 loop is CASSLWSSGNTDTQYF. Here the CDR3 DNA reads TGTGCCAGCAGCTTATGGTCTAGCGGGAACACAGATACGCAGTATTTT. The chain couples TRBV11-2 to TRBJ2-3, with TRBD2 identical over 9 bases. The CDR3 runs 16 residues. V trimming: 2 bases; J trimming: 2 bases; junction bases outside the gene matches: 5. Per the germline V gene, CDR1 is SGHAT and CDR2 is FQNNGV.

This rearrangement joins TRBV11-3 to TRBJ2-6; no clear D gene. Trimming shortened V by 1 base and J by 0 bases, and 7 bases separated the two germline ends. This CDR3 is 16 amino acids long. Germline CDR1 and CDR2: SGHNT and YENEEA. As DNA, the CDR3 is TGTGCCAGCAGCTTAGGTCTTCTCTCTGGGGCCAACGTCCTGACTTTC. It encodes CASSLGLLSGANVLTF. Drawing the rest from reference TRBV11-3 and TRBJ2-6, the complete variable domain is EAGVVQSPRYKIIEKKQPVAFWCNPISGHNTLYWYLQNLGQGPELLIRYENEEAVDDSQLPKDRFSAERLKGVDSTLKIQPAELGDSAVYLCASSLGLLSGANVLTFGAGSRLTVL.

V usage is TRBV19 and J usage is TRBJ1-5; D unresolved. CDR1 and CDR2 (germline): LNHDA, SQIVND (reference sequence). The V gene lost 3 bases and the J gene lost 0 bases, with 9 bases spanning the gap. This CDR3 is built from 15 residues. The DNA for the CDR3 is TGTGCCAGTAGTATTCTCACGATTAGCAATCAGCCCCAGCATTTT. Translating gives CASSILTISNQPQHF. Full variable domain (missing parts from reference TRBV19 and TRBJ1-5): DGGITQSPKYLFRKEGQNVTLSCEQNLNHDAMYWYRQDPGQGLRLIYYSQIVNDFQKGDIAEGYSVSREKKESFPLTVTSAQKNPTAFYLCASSILTISNQPQHFGDGTRLSIL.

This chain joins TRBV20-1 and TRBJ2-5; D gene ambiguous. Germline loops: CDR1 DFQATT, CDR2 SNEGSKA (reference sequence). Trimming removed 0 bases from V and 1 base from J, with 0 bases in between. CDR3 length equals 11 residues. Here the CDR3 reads CSARDQETQYF. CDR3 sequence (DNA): TGCAGTGCTAGAGACCAAGAGACCCAGTACTTC.

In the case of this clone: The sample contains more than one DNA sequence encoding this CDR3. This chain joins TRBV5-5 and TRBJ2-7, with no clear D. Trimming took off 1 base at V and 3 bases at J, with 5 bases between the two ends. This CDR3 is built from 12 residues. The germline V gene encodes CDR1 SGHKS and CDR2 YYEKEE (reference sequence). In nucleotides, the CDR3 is TGTGCCAGCAGCTTGCTTATCTACGAGCAGTACTTC. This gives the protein CASSLLIYEQYF.

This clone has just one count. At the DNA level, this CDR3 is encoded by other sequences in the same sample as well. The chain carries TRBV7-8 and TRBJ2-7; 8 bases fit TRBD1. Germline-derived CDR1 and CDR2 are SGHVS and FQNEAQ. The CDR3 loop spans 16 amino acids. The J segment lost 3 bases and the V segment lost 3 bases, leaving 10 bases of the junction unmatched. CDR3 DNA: TGTGCCAGCAGCTTGGCAAGGACAGGGACGATCTACGAGCAGTACTTC. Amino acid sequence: CASSLARTGTIYEQYF.

Here the CDR3 reads CASSLDSANEKLFF. For the CDR3, the DNA is TGTGCCAGCAGCTTGGACAGCGCGAATGAAAAACTGTTTTTT. V is TRBV5-4 and J is TRBJ1-4; D gene unclear. In germline, CDR1 is SGHNT, CDR2 YYREEE (reference sequence). There are 14 residues in the CDR3. The ends were cut back, 0 bases at V and 5 bases at J, with 8 bases in the middle.

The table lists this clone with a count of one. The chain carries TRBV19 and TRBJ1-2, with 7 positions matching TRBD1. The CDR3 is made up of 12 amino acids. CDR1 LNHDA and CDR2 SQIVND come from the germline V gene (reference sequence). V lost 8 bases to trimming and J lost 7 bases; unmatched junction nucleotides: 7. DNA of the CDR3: TGTGCCAGTGGAGAAGGGGGCGGTGGCTACACCTTC. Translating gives CASGEGGGGYTF.

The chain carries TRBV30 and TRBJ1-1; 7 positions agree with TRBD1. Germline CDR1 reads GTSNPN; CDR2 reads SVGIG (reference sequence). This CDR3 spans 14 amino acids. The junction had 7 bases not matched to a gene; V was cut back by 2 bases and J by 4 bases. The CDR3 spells CAWSLHRGATEAFF. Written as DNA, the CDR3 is TGTGCCTGGAGTTTGCACAGGGGAGCCACTGAAGCTTTCTTT.

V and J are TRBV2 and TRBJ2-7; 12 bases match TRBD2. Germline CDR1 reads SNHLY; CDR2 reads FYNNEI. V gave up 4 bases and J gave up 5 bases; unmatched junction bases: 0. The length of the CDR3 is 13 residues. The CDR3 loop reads CASSGTSGDEQYF. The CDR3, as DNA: TGTGCCAGCAGTGGGACTAGCGGGGACGAGCAGTACTTC.

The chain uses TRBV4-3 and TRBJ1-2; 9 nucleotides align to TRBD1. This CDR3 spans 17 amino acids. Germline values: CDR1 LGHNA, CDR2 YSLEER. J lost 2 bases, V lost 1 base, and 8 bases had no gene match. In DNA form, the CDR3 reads TGCGCCAGCAGCCAAGTCGGGCCGGGACAGGGAAACTATGGCTACACCTTC. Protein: CASSQVGPGQGNYGYTF.

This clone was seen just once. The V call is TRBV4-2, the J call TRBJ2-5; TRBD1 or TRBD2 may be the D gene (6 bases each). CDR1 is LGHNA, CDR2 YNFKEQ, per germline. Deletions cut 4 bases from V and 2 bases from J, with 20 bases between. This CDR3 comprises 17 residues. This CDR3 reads CASSRTKGHGGQETQYF. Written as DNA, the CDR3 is TGTGCCAGCAGCCGAACTAAGGGACACGGGGGTCAAGAGACCCAGTACTTC.